These 32 T cell receptor beta chains were sequenced from one sample in a study of OX40 agonist ivuxolimab in advanced cancers. The method was immunoSEQ multiplex PCR; TCRdb's version includes in-frame clones alone and lacks a portion of them. The sample has about 13,000 clones, over 75% seen once. Source: CD4+ or CD8+ T cells sorted from blood, taken in a trial of the OX40 agonist ivuxolimab. These TCRs come from an adult with an advanced solid tumor such as melanoma, head and neck, liver or kidney cancer.

The rearrangement uses TRBV9 and TRBJ2-1; the match to TRBD1 covers 8 bases. V was clipped by 0 bases and J by 4 bases; unmatched bases: 6. The CDR3 is made up of 16 amino acids. Germline V CDR1 and CDR2: SGDLS, YYNGEE. CDR3 protein: CASSVGGRGLYNEQFF. Written as DNA, the CDR3 is TGTGCCAGCAGCGTAGGTGGCAGGGGGCTTTACAATGAGCAGTTCTTC.

V usage is TRBV13 and J usage is TRBJ2-1; 10 positions agree with TRBD2. The CDR3 is made up of 16 amino acids. The V gene end was trimmed by 5 bases and the J gene end by 4 bases; junction bases not matched to a gene: 8. CDR1 is PRHDT, CDR2 FYEKMQ, per germline (reference sequence). The CDR3, as DNA: TGTGCCAGCAGCCCAGAAGCGGGGGGGCCTTACAATGAGCAGTTCTTC. It codes for CASSPEAGGPYNEQFF.

CDR3 DNA sequence: TGCGCCAGCAGCCAAGATCCCGTAGGGCAACCGAACACTGAAGCTTTCTTT. This codes for CASSQDPVGQPNTEAFF. The chain uses TRBV4-1 and TRBJ1-1; D uncertain. The germline gives CDR1 MGHRA, CDR2 YSYEKL. CDR3 length equals 17 residues. V gave up 0 bases and J gave up 1 base, with 15 bases separating them.

The V and J genes are TRBV7-8 and TRBJ1-4, with D possibly being TRBD1 (5 bases). The CDR3 is 14 residues long. The V and J ends lost 1 base and 5 bases respectively, with 8 bases between them. Germline assignment: CDR1 SGHVS and CDR2 FQNEAQ. CDR3 region: CASSLDWGNEKLFF. In DNA form, the CDR3 reads TGTGCCAGCAGCTTAGATTGGGGGAATGAAAAACTGTTTTTT.

This rearrangement joins TRBV6-1 to TRBJ2-2; D may match TRBD1 or TRBD2 (7 bases each). The CDR3 is 16 amino acids. V was shortened by 4 bases and J by 4 bases, with 16 bases between the two germline ends. Germline-derived CDR1 and CDR2 are MNHNS and SASEGT. This chain's CDR3 is CASSGQGGDVTGELFF. The CDR3 nucleotides are TGTGCCAGCAGTGGACAGGGAGGGGATGTCACCGGGGAGCTGTTTTTT.

V and J are TRBV27 and TRBJ2-7; 10 bases fit TRBD2. V gave up 6 bases and J gave up 3 bases; unmatched junction bases: 8. Germline CDR1 MNHEY, CDR2 SMNVEV (reference sequence). CDR3 length: 15 amino acids. In nucleotides, the CDR3 is TGTGCCAGCAGCCAACGACTAGCGGGTATCTACGAGCAGTACTTC. It specifies CASSQRLAGIYEQYF.

J is TRBJ2-7 and V is TRBV2; TRBD1 matches 8 bases. The CDR3 has 13 residues. CDR1 is SNHLY, CDR2 FYNNEI, per germline. The V and J ends lost 1 base and 5 bases, in that order; junction bases with no gene match: 1. The CDR3 loop is CASSEETGDEQYF. The DNA of the CDR3 is TGTGCCAGCAGTGAAGAGACAGGGGACGAGCAGTACTTC.

This chain joins TRBV7-6 and TRBJ2-2; 8 bases map to TRBD2. The length of the CDR3 is 16 residues. Germline CDR1 SGHVS, CDR2 FNYEAQ. With 5 bases clipped from V and 4 bases from J, the junction kept 9 bases outside the gene matches. In nucleotides, the CDR3 is TGTGCCAGCAGCGCGACCGGGACTAGTCCCACCGGGGAGCTGTTTTTT. Protein sequence: CASSATGTSPTGELFF.

This clone was seen only once. The chain is built from TRBV7-2 and TRBJ2-3; TRBD2 might be the D (5 bases). This CDR3 has 15 amino acids. V gave up 2 bases and J gave up 3 bases, with 12 bases separating them. Germline V gives CDR1 SGHTA, CDR2 FQGNSA. CDR3 nucleotides: TGTGCCAGCAGCTTAAGGACGGGGTGGACAGATACGCAGTATTTT. Its translation is CASSLRTGWTDTQYF.

This clone was observed a single time. V gene TRBV7-2 combines with J gene TRBJ1-2; 11 bases are a match to TRBD1. CDR3 length equals 17 residues. Per the germline V gene, CDR1 is SGHTA and CDR2 is FQGNSA. With V trimmed by 5 bases and J by 7 bases, 15 bases remained unmatched. The CDR3 reads CASSPRTGGADDGGYTF. The CDR3 DNA reads as TGTGCCAGCAGCCCCCGGACAGGGGGCGCGGATGATGGTGGCTACACCTTC. The full variable domain, with the rest looked up from reference TRBV7-2 and TRBJ1-2, is GAGVSQSPSNKVTEKGKDVELRCDPISGHTALYWYRQSLGQGLEFLIYFQGNSAPDKSGLPSDRFSAERTGGSVSTLTIQRTQQEDSAVYLCASSPRTGGADDGGYTFGSGTRLTVV.

The V gene is TRBV10-3, the J gene TRBJ2-5, with D uncertain. The DNA end is more similar to TRBJ2-7, so the J call may be wrong. The CDR3 runs to 14 residues. CDR1 and CDR2 (germline): ENHRY, SYGVKD. CDR3 sequence: CAISEGVGSYEQYF. In DNA, the CDR3 is TGTGCCATCAGTGAGGGGGTGGGATCCTACGAGCAGTACTTC.

The table lists this clone with a count of one. The chain employs TRBV11-3 and TRBJ2-4; a possible D gene is TRBD1 (5 bases). The V end lost 1 base, the J end lost 6 bases, and 10 bases lay between the germline ends. Germline values: CDR1 SGHNT, CDR2 YENEEA. This CDR3 has 14 residues. CDR3 sequence reads: CASSLGQGVNIQYF. As DNA, the CDR3 is TGTGCCAGCAGCTTAGGCCAAGGGGTAAACATTCAGTACTTC.

The chain recombines TRBV5-1 with TRBJ2-7; D perhaps matches TRBD2 (6 bases). This CDR3 comprises 17 residues. The V gene's germline CDR1 is SGHRS and CDR2 YFSETQ. V was shortened by 3 bases and J by 5 bases, with 24 bases between the two germline ends. The CDR3 loop is CASSSSPGTYAEDEQYF. The CDR3, as DNA: TGCGCCAGCAGCTCCTCTCCGGGGACTTACGCCGAGGACGAGCAGTACTTC.

The chain recombines TRBV27 with TRBJ1-1, with 10 nucleotides matching TRBD1. The CDR3 totals 15 residues. V gave up 2 bases and J gave up 5 bases; unmatched junction bases: 5. CDR1 is MNHEY, CDR2 SMNVEV, per germline (reference sequence). This CDR3 reads CASSLAGQGRTEAFF. CDR3 DNA: TGTGCCAGCAGTTTAGCGGGACAGGGGAGGACTGAAGCTTTCTTT.

The rearrangement uses TRBV29-1 and TRBJ2-7; D gene ambiguous. The CDR3 contains 11 residues. Germline CDR1 and CDR2: SQVTM and ANQGSEA. V was clipped by 4 bases and J by 6 bases, with 10 bases between them. CDR3 coding DNA: TGCAGCGTTGGAGTAATCTCCGAGCAGTACTTC. Translated, it gives CSVGVISEQYF.

The chain employs TRBV9 and TRBJ1-1, with 10 bases matching TRBD1. The CDR3 length is 16 residues. V lost 4 bases, J lost 0 bases, and 6 bases stayed unmatched. The V gene's germline CDR1 is SGDLS and CDR2 YYNGEE. DNA of the CDR3: TGTGCCAGCAGCCCGGGACAGGGGCCGATGAACACTGAAGCTTTCTTT. Translated: CASSPGQGPMNTEAFF.

As DNA, the CDR3 is TGTGCCAGCAGCACCGGGACACAACTCCAGCCTAACTATGGCTACACCTTC. Its protein product is CASSTGTQLQPNYGYTF. V gene TRBV5-5 combines with J gene TRBJ1-2, with D tentatively TRBD1 (6 bases). V lost 4 bases, J lost 0 bases, and 19 bases lay in between. In germline, CDR1 is SGHKS, CDR2 YYEKEE (reference sequence). CDR3 size: 17 residues.

The chain recombines TRBV6-4 with TRBJ2-3; 9 positions agree with TRBD2. CDR3 size: 15 residues. The V gene end was trimmed by 0 bases and the J gene end by 4 bases; junction bases not matched to a gene: 2. Germline CDR1 MRHNA, CDR2 SNTAGT. The CDR3 here is CASSDSAGGADTQYF. The DNA of the CDR3 is TGTGCCAGCAGTGACTCGGCGGGAGGGGCAGATACGCAGTATTTT.

The V gene is TRBV27, the J gene TRBJ2-7, with TRBD1 matching over 8 bases. CDR1 MNHEY and CDR2 SMNVEV come from the germline V gene (reference sequence). CDR3 length equals 14 residues. V gave up 6 bases and J gave up 3 bases; unmatched junction bases: 7. CDR3 sequence (DNA): TGTGCCAGCAGCTCCGGGACAGGCCTCTACGAGCAGTACTTC. This gives the protein CASSSGTGLYEQYF.

This rearrangement joins TRBV27 to TRBJ1-2, with D uncertain. CDR1 MNHEY and CDR2 SMNVEV come from the germline V gene (reference sequence). There are 11 residues in the CDR3. V was pared by 6 bases and J by 1 base, with 3 bases between. The CDR3 nucleotides read TGTGCCAGCAGAAGTAACTATGGCTACACCTTC. Its translation is CASRSNYGYTF.

This chain joins TRBV11-2 and TRBJ2-7; D is unresolved. CDR1 is SGHAT, CDR2 FQNNGV, per germline. V shed 3 bases and J shed 0 bases, with 12 bases lying between them. CDR3 length equals 15 residues. CDR3 nucleotides: TGTGCCAGCAGCTTTTGGGATTCCAGCTCCTACGAGCAGTACTTC. It encodes CASSFWDSSSYEQYF.

Turning to this clone: This sample also contains other DNA sequences that code for the same CDR3. The rearrangement joins TRBV28 to TRBJ1-2, with D perhaps TRBD1 (5 bases). There are 13 residues in the CDR3. Trimming shortened V by 2 bases and J by 3 bases, and 7 bases separated the two germline ends. Germline CDR1 and CDR2: MDHEN and SYDVKM. The chain's CDR3 is CASSLGGDYGYTF. Here the CDR3 DNA reads TGTGCCAGCAGTTTAGGGGGGGACTATGGCTACACCTTC.

This clone is a singleton in its sample. The DNA for the CDR3 is TGCGCCAGCAGTGATTGGGGGGGACATAATGAAAAACTGTTTTTT. The encoded protein is CASSDWGGHNEKLFF. The V call is TRBV10-1, the J call TRBJ1-4, with a possible D match to TRBD1 (6 bases). CDR3 size: 15 residues. Germline V gives CDR1 WNHNN, CDR2 SYGVQD (reference sequence). V lost 3 bases to trimming and J lost 4 bases, with 12 bases between them.

Here the CDR3 DNA reads TGTGCCAGCACCGGGGGATACGTACTGTTTTTT. This encodes CASTGGYVLFF. The gene calls are TRBV6-1 and TRBJ1-4; D might be TRBD1 (5 bases). From germline, CDR1 is MNHNS and CDR2 SASEGT. Deletions cut 7 bases from V and 13 bases from J, with 13 bases between. This CDR3 is 11 amino acids long.

The V call is TRBV27, the J call TRBJ2-7; 7 bases are a match to TRBD1. Germline CDR1 reads MNHEY; CDR2 reads SMNVEV (reference sequence). This CDR3 has 15 residues. The V gene end was trimmed by 0 bases and the J gene end by 3 bases; junction bases not matched to a gene: 5. The CDR3 here is CASSLSRGLFYEQYF. CDR3 bases: TGTGCCAGCAGTTTATCCAGGGGGTTGTTCTACGAGCAGTACTTC.

The rearrangement uses TRBV28 and TRBJ2-7, with D unclear. CDR3 length: 13 amino acids. Trimming removed 2 bases from V and 1 base from J, with 6 bases in between. Germline lookup yields CDR1 MDHEN and CDR2 SYDVKM. Here the CDR3 reads CASSLTVSYEQYF. The CDR3 bases are TGTGCCAGCAGTTTAACCGTTTCCTACGAGCAGTACTTC.

The rearrangement links TRBV28 to TRBJ2-1; no definite D call. The CDR3 extends over 12 amino acids. V was cut by 6 bases and J by 7 bases, with 10 bases left in between. Germline lookup yields CDR1 MDHEN and CDR2 SYDVKM. The CDR3 region is CASSDGWNEQFF. The CDR3 bases are TGTGCCAGCAGCGACGGGTGGAATGAGCAGTTCTTC.

The V and J genes are TRBV19 and TRBJ2-7, with 9 positions matching TRBD2. The CDR3 loop spans 14 amino acids. After removal of 5 bases from V and 6 bases from J, the junction contained 8 bases not matched to a gene. In germline, CDR1 is LNHDA, CDR2 SQIVND (reference sequence). The CDR3: CASSLAGETGEQYF. CDR3 coding DNA: TGTGCCAGTAGTTTAGCGGGAGAAACAGGCGAGCAGTACTTC.

This sequence joins TRBV28 and TRBJ2-1, with D possibly being TRBD2 (5 bases). The CDR3 is 14 amino acids. Germline CDR1 and CDR2: MDHEN and SYDVKM. V was trimmed by 4 bases and J by 6 bases, leaving 13 bases between them. The CDR3 nucleotides are TGTGCCAGCAGTTCCCCGGGGATCGGCAATGAGCAGTTCTTC. It encodes CASSSPGIGNEQFF.

By share of the sample, this clone is medium-sized. The V and J genes are TRBV5-6 and TRBJ1-5; 12 bases line up with TRBD1. The V and J ends lost 2 bases and 6 bases, in that order; junction bases with no gene match: 3. CDR3 length equals 15 residues. In germline, CDR1 is SGHDT, CDR2 YYEEEE. CDR3 in amino acids: CASSFGTGGIQPQHF. The DNA for the CDR3 is TGTGCCAGCAGCTTCGGGACAGGGGGCATTCAGCCCCAGCATTTT. The variable domain in full, completed from reference TRBV5-6 and TRBJ1-5, reads DAGVTQSPTHLIKTRGQQVTLRCSPKSGHDTVSWYQQALGQGPQFIFQYYEEEERQRGNFPDRFSGHQFPNYSSELNVNALLLGDSALYLCASSFGTGGIQPQHFGDGTRLSIL.

The chain combines TRBV27 with TRBJ2-7, with 10 bases that match TRBD1. This CDR3 has 14 amino acids. Trimming removed 5 bases from V and 2 bases from J; junction bases left unmatched: 3. Germline V gives CDR1 MNHEY, CDR2 SMNVEV (reference sequence). In nucleotides, the CDR3 is TGTGCCAGCAGTATAGACAGGGGGCCCTACGAGCAGTACTTC. Translation gives CASSIDRGPYEQYF.

The chain links TRBV13 to TRBJ2-1; 9 nucleotides line up with TRBD2. The length of the CDR3 is 15 residues. With V trimmed by 4 bases and J by 5 bases, 6 bases remained unmatched. Per the germline V gene, CDR1 is PRHDT and CDR2 is FYEKMQ (reference sequence). DNA for the CDR3: TGTGCCAGCAGCTCTGCGGGGGGGCCTAACAATGAGCAGTTCTTC. Translation: CASSSAGGPNNEQFF.